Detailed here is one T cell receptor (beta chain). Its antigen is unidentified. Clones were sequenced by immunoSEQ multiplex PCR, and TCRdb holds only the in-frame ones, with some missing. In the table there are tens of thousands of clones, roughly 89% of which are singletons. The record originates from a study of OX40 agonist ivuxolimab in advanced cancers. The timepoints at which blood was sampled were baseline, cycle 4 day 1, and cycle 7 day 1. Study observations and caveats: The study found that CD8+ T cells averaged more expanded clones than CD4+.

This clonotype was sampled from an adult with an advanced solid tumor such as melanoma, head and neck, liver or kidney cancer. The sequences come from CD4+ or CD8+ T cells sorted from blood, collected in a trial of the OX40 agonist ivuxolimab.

The CDR3 DNA sequence: TGTGCCAGCAGTGAAGAGAATCACTATGGCTACACCTTC. It encodes CASSEENHYGYTF. The chain couples TRBV6-1 to TRBJ1-2; D not resolved. CDR3 size: 13 residues. Germline-derived CDR1 and CDR2 are MNHNS and SASEGT. Between the trimmed V and J ends, which lost 1 base and 3 bases, there was a span of 6 bases.